The rows below give T cell receptor beta chains drawn from one sample of a study of blood T cell repertoires in COVID-19. The assay was immunoSEQ multiplex PCR, and TCRdb's table has in-frame clones only and misses some. Among around 100,000 clones listed, 85% were seen once. Material for sequencing was peripheral blood. These receptors all come from a human donor in a cohort sampled during active COVID-19. Each CDR3 is given with its conserved first and last residue. Each record gives: clone size, J gene, V gene, D gene, CDR3 DNA, CDR3 protein. D genes are given only for firm matches. The listing skips clone size in some rows; elsewhere it reads once, few, many or a size class.

size: -; J: TRBJ1-1; V: TRBV15; D: TRBD1; DNA: TGTGCCACCAGCACGCACAGGGGATTGGACACTGAAGCTTTCTTT; CDR3: CATSTHRGLDTEAFF
size: once; J: TRBJ1-1; V: TRBV15; D: -; DNA: TGTGCCACCAGCAGAGAAAACTCCCTGAACACTGAAGCTTTCTTT; CDR3: CATSRENSLNTEAFF
size: -; J: TRBJ1-1; V: TRBV29-1; D: -; DNA: TGCAGCGTTGAATTTAGAGGGAAGGCTTTCTTT; CDR3: CSVEFRGKAFF
size: -; J: TRBJ1-2; V: TRBV7-2; D: -; DNA: TGTGCCAGCAGCTTAGTCCGTGGCTACACCTTC; CDR3: CASSLVRGYTF
size: -; J: TRBJ2-3; V: TRBV5-6; D: TRBD2; DNA: TGTGCCAGCAGCTTTAGGACTAGCTGGAGTACGCAGTATTTT; CDR3: CASSFRTSWSTQYF
size: once; J: TRBJ1-5; V: TRBV2; D: -; DNA: TGTGCCAGCACCGGCCAGGGCAATCAGCCCCAGCATTTT; CDR3: CASTGQGNQPQHF
size: -; J: TRBJ2-7; V: TRBV7-8; D: TRBD1; DNA: TGTGCCAGCAGCTCGGACAGGGAGACTTTCGAGCAGTACTTC; CDR3: CASSSDRETFEQYF
size: -; J: TRBJ1-1; V: TRBV3-1/TRBV3-2; D: TRBD1; DNA: TGTGCCAGCAGCCTGGGACAGGGAAGATCTGAAGCTTTCTTT; CDR3: CASSLGQGRSEAFF
size: -; J: TRBJ2-2; V: TRBV9; D: -; DNA: TGTGCCAGCAGCCCGGGGAGGAACACCGGGGAGCTGTTTTTT; CDR3: CASSPGRNTGELFF
size: -; J: TRBJ2-3; V: TRBV3-1/TRBV3-2; D: TRBD2; DNA: TGTGCCAGCAGCCATCGACTAGCGGGGGGGCGGGATACGCAGTATTTT; CDR3: CASSHRLAGGRDTQYF
size: -; J: TRBJ1-2; V: TRBV12-5; D: TRBD1; DNA: TGTGCTAGTGGTGGGGACAGGGGCTATGGCTACACCTTC; CDR3: CASGGDRGYGYTF
size: -; J: TRBJ2-4; V: TRBV4-1; D: -; DNA: TGCGCCAGCAGCCAAGATTCCCCTAGCCGTCGCGAAAACATTCAGTACTTC; CDR3: CASSQDSPSRRENIQYF
size: -; J: TRBJ2-1; V: TRBV11-2; D: TRBD1; DNA: TGTGCCAGCAGCTCCACAGGGGGCACCTACAATGAGCAGTTCTTC; CDR3: CASSSTGGTYNEQFF
size: -; J: TRBJ2-5; V: TRBV28; D: -; DNA: TGTGCCAGCAGTTTGGGCGGTAACCAAGGGGGGACCCAGTACTTC; CDR3: CASSLGGNQGGTQYF
size: -; J: TRBJ2-1; V: TRBV7-2; D: TRBD2; DNA: TGTGCCAGCAGCTTAGCCTCTTCTCGCGGGGGTTTTAATGAGCAGTTCTTC; CDR3: CASSLASSRGGFNEQFF
size: -; J: TRBJ2-7; V: TRBV19; D: -; DNA: TGTGCCAGTAGTGTCCCCGGCAGACTAGTAAACGAGCAGTACTTC; CDR3: CASSVPGRLVNEQYF
size: -; J: TRBJ2-1; V: TRBV24-1; D: TRBD1; DNA: TGTGCCACCAGTGATGGGGACAGCTCCTACAATGAGCAGTTCTTC; CDR3: CATSDGDSSYNEQFF
size: -; J: TRBJ2-3; V: TRBV5-5; D: TRBD2; DNA: TGTGCCAGCAGCTTGGGGCTAGCGGGGGGTCGGGCAGATACGCAGTATTTT; CDR3: CASSLGLAGGRADTQYF
size: -; J: TRBJ2-7; V: TRBV29-1; D: TRBD1; DNA: TGCAGCGTTGTTATACGACAGGGTTCTTTGGACGAGCAGTACTTC; CDR3: CSVVIRQGSLDEQYF
size: -; J: TRBJ2-7; V: TRBV6-5; D: TRBD2; DNA: TGTGCCAGCAGTTACTCGAAGGCGGGGGGAGCCTACGAGCAGTACTTC; CDR3: CASSYSKAGGAYEQYF
size: -; J: TRBJ2-3; V: TRBV19; D: TRBD2; DNA: TGTGCCAGTAGGGCTAGCGGGGGGGACACAGATACGCAGTATTTT; CDR3: CASRASGGDTDTQYF
size: -; J: TRBJ1-4; V: TRBV5-1; D: TRBD1; DNA: TGCGCCAGCAGCCTAGGGACAGGGGGAACTAATGAAAAACTGTTTTTT; CDR3: CASSLGTGGTNEKLFF
size: -; J: TRBJ1-1; V: TRBV5-1; D: -; DNA: TGCGCCAGCAGCACGGGGGACCGATCGAACACTGAAGCTTTCTTT; CDR3: CASSTGDRSNTEAFF